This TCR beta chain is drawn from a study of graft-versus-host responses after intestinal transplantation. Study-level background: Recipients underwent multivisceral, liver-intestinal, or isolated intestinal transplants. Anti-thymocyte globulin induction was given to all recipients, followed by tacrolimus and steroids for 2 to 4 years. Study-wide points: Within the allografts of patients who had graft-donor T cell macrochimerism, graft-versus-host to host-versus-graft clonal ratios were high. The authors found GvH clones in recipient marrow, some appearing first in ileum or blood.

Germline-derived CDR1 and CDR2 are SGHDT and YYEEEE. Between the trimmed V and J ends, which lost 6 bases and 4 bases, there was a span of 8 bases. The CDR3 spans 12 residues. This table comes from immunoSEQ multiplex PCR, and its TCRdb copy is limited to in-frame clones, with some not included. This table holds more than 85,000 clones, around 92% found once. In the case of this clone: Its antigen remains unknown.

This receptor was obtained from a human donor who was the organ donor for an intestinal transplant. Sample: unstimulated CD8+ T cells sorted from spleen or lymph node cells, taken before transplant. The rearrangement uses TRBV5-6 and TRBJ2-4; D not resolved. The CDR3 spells CASNSGKNIQYF. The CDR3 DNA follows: TGTGCCAGCAACTCCGGTAAAAACATTCAGTACTTC.